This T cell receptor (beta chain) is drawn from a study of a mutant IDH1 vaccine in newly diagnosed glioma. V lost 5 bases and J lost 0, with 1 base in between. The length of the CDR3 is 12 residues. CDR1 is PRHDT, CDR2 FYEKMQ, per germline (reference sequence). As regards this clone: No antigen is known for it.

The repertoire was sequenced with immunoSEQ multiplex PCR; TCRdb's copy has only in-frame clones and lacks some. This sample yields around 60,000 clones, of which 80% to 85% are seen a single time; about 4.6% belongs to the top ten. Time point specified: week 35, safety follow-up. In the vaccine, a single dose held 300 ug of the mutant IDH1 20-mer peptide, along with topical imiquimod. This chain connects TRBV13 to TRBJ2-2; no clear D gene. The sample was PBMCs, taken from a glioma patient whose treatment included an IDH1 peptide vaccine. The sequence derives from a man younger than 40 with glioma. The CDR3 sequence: CASSANTGELFF. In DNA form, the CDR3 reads TGTGCCAGCAGCGCGAACACCGGGGAGCTGTTTTTT.